This passage covers 27 T cell receptor beta chains from one sample sequenced in a study of T cells in Graves' hyperthyroidism and ophthalmopathy. Amplified TCR beta CDR3 regions derived from RNA transcripts. The HTBI primer set served for first-round RT-PCR of the TCR CDR3. MiXCR, applied by TCRdb to the multiplex PCR reads, yields one record per CDR3 protein. The repertoire holds 340,000 or so distinct CDR3 sequences, around 20% seen once, with under 55% in the top ten. The sequenced sample was blood. The receptors shown here come from a woman between 50 and 59 years old with Graves' hyperthyroidism.

The chain employs TRBV5-4 and TRBJ1-2, with 9 bases identical to TRBD1. CDR1 is SGHNT and CDR2 is YYREEE in the germline V gene (reference sequence). The CDR3 totals 17 residues. V lost 4 bases, J lost 2 bases, and 12 bases stayed unmatched. CDR3 loop: CASSPVGRTGVNYGYTF. CDR3 in DNA: TGTGCCAGCAGCCCTGTAGGTAGGACAGGGGTGAACTATGGCTACACCTTC.

In its sample, this clonotype was seen many times. The V and J genes are TRBV6-5 and TRBJ2-7, with 8 bases aligning to TRBD2. The CDR3 runs to 16 residues. Germline trimming cut 0 bases from V and 5 bases from J; bases unmatched to any gene: 9. Germline V gives CDR1 MNHEY, CDR2 SVGAGI. Here the CDR3 reads CASSYSIAGGRNEQYF. DNA for the CDR3: TGTGCCAGCAGTTACTCGATCGCGGGAGGACGAAACGAGCAGTACTTC.

This clonotype has ten or more counts. The chain is built from TRBV3-1 and TRBJ1-1; possibly TRBD1 for D (6 bases). This CDR3 has 16 residues. CDR1 is LGHDT and CDR2 is YNNKEL in the germline V gene (reference sequence). Trimming removed 0 bases at V and 5 bases at J, with 16 bases between. CDR3 loop: CASSQDLVRGGTEAFF. CDR3 nucleotides: TGTGCCAGCAGCCAAGACCTCGTCAGGGGAGGGACTGAAGCTTTCTTT.

This clonotype was detected many times. The chain links TRBV2 to TRBJ2-1; 11 bases are a match to TRBD2. The CDR3 runs to 14 residues. Germline V gene sequence: CDR1 SNHLY, CDR2 FYNNEI. The V segment lost 4 bases and the J segment 10 bases; nucleotides outside the gene matches: 6. CDR3 sequence: CASSAGLAVEEQFF. CDR3 coding DNA: TGTGCCAGCAGTGCGGGACTAGCGGTGGAGGAGCAGTTCTTC. The full variable domain, in which reference TRBV2 and TRBJ2-1 provide the parts outside the CDR3, is EPEVTQTPSHQVTQMGQEVILRCVPISNHLYFYWYRQILGQKVEFLVSFYNNEISEKSEIFDDQFSVERPDGSNFTLKIRSTKLEDSAMYFCASSAGLAVEEQFFGPGTRLTVL.

This clonotype was recorded many times. The J gene is TRBJ2-7, the V gene TRBV19; a possible D gene is TRBD2 (6 bases). Between the trimmed V and J ends, which lost 3 bases and 3 bases, there was a span of 15 bases. The CDR3 sequence is 15 residues long. The germline V gene encodes CDR1 LNHDA and CDR2 SQIVND (reference sequence). CDR3 loop: CASSIMTAGLYEQYF. The CDR3 nucleotides read TGTGCCAGTAGTATTATGACGGCGGGACTCTACGAGCAGTACTTC.

Many counts were recorded for this clonotype. This chain connects TRBV18 to TRBJ2-7, with D perhaps matching TRBD1 (6 bases). V dropped 8 bases and J dropped 1 base, with 12 bases sitting between them. Looked up from germline, CDR1 is KGHSH and CDR2 is LQKENI. The CDR3 length is 13 residues. The CDR3 DNA is TGTGCCAGCAGTCCAGGACAGTCCTACGAGCAGTACTTC. Protein sequence: CASSPGQSYEQYF.

The chain has TRBV6-1 and TRBJ1-1; D is ambiguous. The V gene's germline CDR1 is MNHNS and CDR2 SASEGT. Trimming left V 3 bases short and J 11 bases short, with 16 bases between. The CDR3 is 13 residues long. The CDR3 region has the DNA TGTGCCAGCAGTGACATTGGAGGGTTGAGGGCTTTCTTT. It encodes CASSDIGGLRAFF.

This clonotype has at least ten counts. DNA of the CDR3: TGTGCCAGCAGTTTAGTCCAGGGAGTGAACACTGAAGCTTTCTTT. It encodes CASSLVQGVNTEAFF. The rearrangement uses TRBV28 and TRBJ1-1; D perhaps matches TRBD1 (5 bases). CDR3 length: 15 amino acids. Germline V CDR1 and CDR2: MDHEN, SYDVKM. The V gene lost 2 bases and the J gene lost 0 bases, with 10 bases spanning the gap.

The sample holds many counts of this clonotype. V and J are TRBV11-3 and TRBJ2-1; 9 bases line up with TRBD1. From germline, CDR1 is SGHNT and CDR2 YENEEA. With V trimmed by 5 bases and J by 0 bases, 2 bases remained unmatched. This CDR3 is built from 15 residues. The CDR3 nucleotides are TGTGCCAGCAGCGTGGGACAGGGCTCCTACAATGAGCAGTTCTTC. It is translated as CASSVGQGSYNEQFF.

There are many counts of this clonotype. The rearrangement uses TRBV7-9 and TRBJ2-7; D is perhaps TRBD1 (7 bases). The CDR3 runs to 14 residues. V was cut by 7 bases and J by 5 bases, with 18 bases left in between. CDR1 is SEHNR and CDR2 is FQNEAQ in the germline V gene (reference sequence). Written as DNA, the CDR3 is TGTGCCAGCACCGATCTGGAGGGGGCTGACGAGCAGTACTTC. The encoded protein is CASTDLEGADEQYF.

The V and J genes are TRBV7-8 and TRBJ1-2, with TRBD1 as a possible D gene (6 bases). V lost 5 bases to trimming and J lost 2 bases, with 15 bases between them. Germline values: CDR1 SGHVS, CDR2 FQNEAQ. This CDR3 is built from 15 residues. CDR3 in DNA: TGTGCCAGCAGCGGAAACAGGGATCTAAACTATGGCTACACCTTC. Its protein is CASSGNRDLNYGYTF.

V usage is TRBV20-1 and J usage is TRBJ1-1, with 8 bases aligning to TRBD1. This CDR3 region has 12 residues. The junction had 4 bases not matched to a gene; V was cut back by 3 bases and J by 7 bases. CDR1 DFQATT and CDR2 SNEGSKA come from the germline V gene (reference sequence). This CDR3 is CSASPGQGEAFF. CDR3 DNA sequence: TGCAGTGCTAGCCCCGGACAGGGTGAAGCTTTCTTT.

V gene TRBV6-2 or TRBV6-3 combines with J gene TRBJ2-7; possibly TRBD1 for D (6 bases). From germline, CDR1 is MNHEY and CDR2 SVGEGT. The CDR3 has 16 residues. V lost 6 bases and J 2 bases, leaving 20 bases between the germline ends. CDR3: CASRKKPGHSPYEQYF. CDR3 bases: TGTGCCAGCAGGAAAAAACCGGGACATAGCCCCTACGAGCAGTACTTC.

This clonotype appeared a few times. This sequence joins TRBV11-2 and TRBJ2-5; no reliable D call. Trimming stripped 5 bases from V and 3 bases from J, with 25 bases between. CDR3 length: 18 residues. Looked up from germline, CDR1 is SGHAT and CDR2 is FQNNGV. In DNA, the CDR3 is TGTGCCAGCAGCCCTTTCCGCCTAGGCTCCATGCATAAAGAGACCCAGTACTTC. This sequence encodes CASSPFRLGSMHKETQYF.

The chain links TRBV25-1 to TRBJ2-3; tentatively, D is TRBD2 (6 bases). Trimming took 2 bases from V and 4 from J, leaving 13 bases between them. CDR3 size: 15 residues. From germline, CDR1 is MGHDK and CDR2 SYGVNS. CDR3 amino acids: CASSEGGVWADTQYF. The CDR3 DNA follows: TGTGCCAGCAGTGAAGGCGGGGTTTGGGCAGATACGCAGTATTTT. The full variable domain, rest sourced from reference TRBV25-1 and TRBJ2-3, is EADIYQTPRYLVIGTGKKITLECSQTMGHDKMYWYQQDPGMELHLIHYSYGVNSTEKGDLSSESTVSRIRTEHFPLTLESARPSHTSQYLCASSEGGVWADTQYFGPGTRLTVL.

This clonotype was recorded at least ten times. The chain recombines TRBV3-1 with TRBJ1-1; no firm D call. V was trimmed by 3 bases and J by 0 bases, leaving 8 bases between them. The CDR3 is 14 amino acids. Germline-derived CDR1 and CDR2 are LGHDT and YNNKEL (reference sequence). The CDR3: CASSQVKVNTEAFF. CDR3 in DNA: TGTGCCAGCAGCCAGGTAAAAGTGAACACTGAAGCTTTCTTT.

This clonotype was recorded at least ten times. This chain connects TRBV6-1 to TRBJ1-1; unclear D gene. Germline V gene sequence: CDR1 MNHNS, CDR2 SASEGT. The CDR3 consists of 13 residues. The V gene lost 5 bases and the J gene lost 1 base, with 8 bases spanning the gap. CDR3 residues: CASSFMGNTEAFF. DNA of the CDR3: TGTGCCAGCAGTTTCATGGGGAACACTGAAGCTTTCTTT.

This clonotype showed up many times. The chain has TRBV4-2 and TRBJ2-5; 7 positions agree with TRBD1. The V gene's germline CDR1 is LGHNA and CDR2 YNFKEQ. The CDR3 spans 15 residues. The J segment lost 2 bases and the V segment lost 0 bases, leaving 3 bases of the junction unmatched. This chain's CDR3 is CASSQEGTAQETQYF. The CDR3 nucleotides read TGTGCCAGCAGCCAAGAGGGGACAGCTCAAGAGACCCAGTACTTC.

This clonotype came up many times. This chain joins TRBV7-8 and TRBJ2-3, with a weak D call TRBD2 (5 bases). The CDR3 covers 14 residues. Between the trimmed V and J ends, which lost 3 bases and 4 bases, there was a span of 11 bases. Germline assignment: CDR1 SGHVS and CDR2 FQNEAQ. This CDR3 reads CASSFRRSADTQYF. DNA for the CDR3: TGTGCCAGCAGCTTCAGGAGGAGTGCAGATACGCAGTATTTT.

The V and J genes are TRBV19 and TRBJ2-5, with TRBD2 matching 8 bases. Trimming removed 1 base from V and 3 bases from J; junction bases left unmatched: 7. This CDR3 has 16 amino acids. Germline CDR1 and CDR2: LNHDA and SQIVND (reference sequence). The CDR3 reads CASSIAAAGAKETQYF. The CDR3 coding sequence is TGTGCCAGTAGTATAGCCGCAGCGGGGGCTAAAGAGACCCAGTACTTC.

The genes are TRBV10-3 and TRBJ2-1; 9 positions agree with TRBD1. The CDR3 is 16 amino acids. The germline V gene encodes CDR1 ENHRY and CDR2 SYGVKD. The trim removed 3 bases at V and 4 bases at J, leaving 7 bases unmatched. CDR3 sequence reads: CAISEPDRGDYNEQFF. The CDR3 DNA is TGTGCCATCAGTGAACCGGACAGGGGCGATTACAATGAGCAGTTCTTC.

This clonotype was found many times. J is TRBJ2-7 and V is TRBV3-1; 9 positions agree with TRBD2. CDR1 is LGHDT and CDR2 is YNNKEL in the germline V gene (reference sequence). V shed 3 bases, J shed 2 bases, and the junction held 2 bases outside the gene matches. This CDR3 has 14 amino acids. The CDR3 spells CASSHSGRAYEQYF. In DNA form, the CDR3 reads TGTGCCAGCAGCCATAGCGGGAGAGCCTACGAGCAGTACTTC.

This clonotype occurred many times. The V and J genes are TRBV7-8 and TRBJ2-2; D gene ambiguous. There are 15 residues in the CDR3. Germline V gene sequence: CDR1 SGHVS, CDR2 FQNEAQ. V lost 5 bases, J lost 4 bases, and 14 bases lay in between. The CDR3 protein is CASSPNAPGTGELFF. CDR3 DNA: TGTGCCAGCAGCCCAAACGCCCCGGGCACCGGGGAGCTGTTTTTT.

The table lists this clonotype with many counts. The chain employs TRBV5-1 and TRBJ1-2; D unresolved. Trimming took 2 bases from V and 6 from J, leaving 8 bases between them. This CDR3 comprises 12 residues. From germline, CDR1 is SGHRS and CDR2 YFSETQ. CDR3 nucleotides: TGCGCCAGCAGCTTTCCCCAGGATGGCTACACCTTC. Protein sequence: CASSFPQDGYTF.

The chain is built from TRBV9 and TRBJ1-3, with D hard to call. The CDR3 is 13 residues long. Germline CDR1 is SGDLS and CDR2 is YYNGEE. The V gene lost 0 bases and the J gene lost 6 bases, with 7 bases spanning the gap. CDR3 in DNA: TGTGCCAGCAGCGTAGGGATTTCAAACACCATATATTTT. Amino acid sequence: CASSVGISNTIYF.

This clonotype was seen repeatedly, ten times or more. Written as DNA, the CDR3 is TGTGCCAGCATCCCGACAGGGGCGGGAAACACCATATATTTT. The encoded protein is CASIPTGAGNTIYF. The chain combines TRBV12-3 or TRBV12-4 with TRBJ1-3, with 8 bases lining up with TRBD1. The CDR3 totals 14 residues. V was clipped by 7 bases and J by 4 bases; unmatched bases: 6.

The chain links TRBV3-1 to TRBJ1-2; D gene uncertain. CDR3 length: 15 amino acids. Per germline, CDR1 LGHDT and CDR2 YNNKEL (reference sequence). V dropped 1 base and J dropped 2 bases, with 11 bases sitting between them. This CDR3 reads CASSQVLAPNYGYTF. Here the CDR3 DNA reads TGTGCCAGCAGCCAAGTACTGGCACCCAACTATGGCTACACCTTC.